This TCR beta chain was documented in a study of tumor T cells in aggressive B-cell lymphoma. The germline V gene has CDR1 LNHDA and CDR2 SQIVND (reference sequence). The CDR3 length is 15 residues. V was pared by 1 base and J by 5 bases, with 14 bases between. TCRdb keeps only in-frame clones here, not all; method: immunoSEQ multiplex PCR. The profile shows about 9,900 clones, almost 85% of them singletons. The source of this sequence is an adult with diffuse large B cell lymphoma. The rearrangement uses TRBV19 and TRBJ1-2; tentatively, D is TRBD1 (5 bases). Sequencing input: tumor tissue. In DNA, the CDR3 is TGTGCCAGTAGTATAGCCTTAGCAGGGAAGTATGGCTACACCTTC. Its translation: CASSIALAGKYGYTF.